Each of the 9 T cell receptor beta chains below was sequenced from the same sample in a study of T cell responses to AZD1222 COVID-19 vaccine. Using immunoSEQ multiplex PCR, the repertoire was profiled, and TCRdb retains in-frame clones only, with some absent. The profile shows about 120,000 clones, approximately 90% of them singletons. Sequenced material: peripheral blood, taken on day 0 of AZD1222 vaccination. These receptors were taken from an adult in good health.

Only one count was recorded for this clone. The genes are TRBV5-6 and TRBJ2-3; 7 positions match TRBD2. CDR3 length: 17 amino acids. Germline CDR1 SGHDT, CDR2 YYEEEE. The J segment lost 6 bases and the V segment lost 2 bases, leaving 15 bases of the junction unmatched. This CDR3 is CASSFVRASGPRDTQYF. Written as DNA, the CDR3 is TGTGCCAGCAGCTTTGTAAGGGCTAGCGGACCGAGGGATACGCAGTATTTT.

This clone was detected once. The chain employs TRBV9 and TRBJ2-3; D gene unclear. CDR3 length: 13 amino acids. Germline V gene lookup returns CDR1 SGDLS and CDR2 YYNGEE. V was shortened by 3 bases and J by 3 bases, with 8 bases between the two germline ends. In DNA, the CDR3 is TGTGCCAGCAGCGGACTGGGGACAGATACGCAGTATTTT. Translation gives CASSGLGTDTQYF.

V gene TRBV19 combines with J gene TRBJ1-3; D uncertain. The CDR3 has 15 residues. V lost 5 bases and J lost 4, with 15 bases in between. Germline V gene data show CDR1 as LNHDA and CDR2 as SQIVND (reference sequence). This CDR3 is CASSDRAFGGNTIYF. DNA of the CDR3: TGTGCCAGTAGTGATAGAGCCTTCGGGGGAAACACCATATATTTT. Combining the CDR3 with reference TRBV19 and TRBJ1-3 gives the whole variable domain DGGITQSPKYLFRKEGQNVTLSCEQNLNHDAMYWYRQDPGQGLRLIYYSQIVNDFQKGDIAEGYSVSREKKESFPLTVTSAQKNPTAFYLCASSDRAFGGNTIYFGEGSWLTVV.

The V gene is TRBV6-2 or TRBV6-3, the J gene TRBJ2-2; D gene unclear. V was cut by 2 bases and J by 1 base, with 8 bases left in between. The length of the CDR3 is 15 residues. Germline CDR1 is MNHEY and CDR2 is SVGEGT. Here the CDR3 DNA reads TGTGCCAGCAGTTACAAGGACGGGAACACCGGGGAGCTGTTTTTT. Its translation: CASSYKDGNTGELFF.

The DNA for the CDR3 is TGTGCCAGCAGCCAAAGTAAGACTAGCTCAGGGAGGGAGACCCAGTACTTC. This codes for CASSQSKTSSGRETQYF. This chain uses TRBV3-1 (or the pseudogene TRBV3-2) with TRBJ2-5; 7 positions match TRBD2. Germline-derived CDR1 and CDR2 are LGHDT and YNNKEL (reference sequence). The CDR3 contains 17 residues. V gave up 2 bases and J gave up 5 bases; unmatched junction bases: 14.

For this clone: At one end the junction does not follow the germline gene, possibly because of a read error. Other nucleotide sequences in the sample specify the same CDR3. The chain has TRBV6-2 or TRBV6-3 and TRBJ2-7, with D perhaps being TRBD1 or TRBD2 (5 bases each). Germline assignment: CDR1 MNHEY and CDR2 SVGEGT. The CDR3 length is 16 residues. The CDR3 protein is CASSQGGAGASYEQYF. In DNA, the CDR3 is TGCGCCAGCAGTCAAGGTGGGGCGGGCGCATCCTACGAGCAGTACTTC.

This sequence joins TRBV6-2 or TRBV6-3 and TRBJ2-1; 11 nucleotides match TRBD1. The J segment lost 2 bases and the V segment lost 2 bases, leaving 14 bases of the junction unmatched. The germline V gene encodes CDR1 MNHEY and CDR2 SVGEGT. The CDR3 has 20 residues. This CDR3 is CASSYGIGDRGILTYNEQFF. The CDR3 nucleotides read TGTGCCAGCAGTTACGGAATAGGGGACAGGGGGATTTTGACCTACAATGAGCAGTTCTTC.

This clone was seen only a few times. V and J are TRBV6-6 and TRBJ1-2, with D maybe TRBD1 (6 bases). CDR3 length: 14 amino acids. The germline V gene encodes CDR1 MNHNY and CDR2 SVGAGI (reference sequence). V lost 0 bases, J lost 7 bases, and 12 bases lay in between. CDR3 in amino acids: CASSYSGGTSGYTF. CDR3 in DNA: TGTGCCAGCAGTTACTCGGGCGGGACAAGTGGCTACACCTTC.

This rearrangement joins TRBV4-3 to TRBJ1-2; 10 bases agree with TRBD1. Germline CDR1 and CDR2: LGHNA and YSLEER. The V segment lost 2 bases and the J segment 5 bases; nucleotides outside the gene matches: 5. The CDR3 runs to 15 residues. CDR3 residues: CASSQLGQGLYGYTF. CDR3 DNA sequence: TGCGCCAGCAGCCAATTGGGACAGGGGCTATATGGCTACACCTTC.